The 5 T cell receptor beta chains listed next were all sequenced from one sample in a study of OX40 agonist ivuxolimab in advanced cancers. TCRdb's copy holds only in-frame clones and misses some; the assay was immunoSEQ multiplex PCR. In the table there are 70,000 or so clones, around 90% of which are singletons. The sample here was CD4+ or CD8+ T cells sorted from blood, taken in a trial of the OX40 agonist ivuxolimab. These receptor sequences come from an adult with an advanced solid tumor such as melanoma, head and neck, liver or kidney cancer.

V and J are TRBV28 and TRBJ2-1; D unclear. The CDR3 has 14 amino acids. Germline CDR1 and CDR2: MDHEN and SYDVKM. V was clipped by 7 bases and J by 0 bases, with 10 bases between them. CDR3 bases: TGTGCCAGCATCGGCTTGAGCTCCTACAATGAGCAGTTCTTC. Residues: CASIGLSSYNEQFF.

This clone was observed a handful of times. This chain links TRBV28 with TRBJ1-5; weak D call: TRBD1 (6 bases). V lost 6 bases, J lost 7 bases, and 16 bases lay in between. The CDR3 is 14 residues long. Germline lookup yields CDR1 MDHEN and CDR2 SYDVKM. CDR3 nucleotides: TGTGCCAGCAGAGACTACAGGGAGCGACAGCCCCAGCATTTT. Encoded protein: CASRDYRERQPQHF.

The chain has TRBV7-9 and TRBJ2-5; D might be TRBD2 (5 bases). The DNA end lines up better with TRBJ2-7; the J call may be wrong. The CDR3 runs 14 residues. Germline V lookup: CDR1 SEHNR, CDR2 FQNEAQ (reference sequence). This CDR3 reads CASSLQGGFYEQYF. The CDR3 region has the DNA TGTGCCAGCAGCTTACAAGGCGGGTTCTACGAGCAGTACTTC.

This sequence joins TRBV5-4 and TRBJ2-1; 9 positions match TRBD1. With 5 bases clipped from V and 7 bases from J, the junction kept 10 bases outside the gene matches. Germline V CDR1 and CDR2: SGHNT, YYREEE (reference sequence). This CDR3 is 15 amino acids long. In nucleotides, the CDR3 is TGTGCCAGCAGAGGACCGGGACAGGGTACTAATGAGCAGTTCTTC. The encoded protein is CASRGPGQGTNEQFF.

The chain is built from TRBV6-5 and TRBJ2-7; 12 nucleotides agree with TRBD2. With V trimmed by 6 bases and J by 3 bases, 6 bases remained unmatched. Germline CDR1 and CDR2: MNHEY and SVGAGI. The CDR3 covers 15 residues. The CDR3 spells CASSRTSGTYYEQYF. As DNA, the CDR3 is TGTGCCAGCAGCCGGACTAGCGGGACATACTACGAGCAGTACTTC.